This T cell receptor (beta chain) emerged from a study of molecular identifiers for immune sequencing clone quantification. The wider study: Sequencing covered four of five parts into which replicate RNA from around 20,000 or 100,000 naive CD8 cells was split.

This CDR3 contains 15 residues. Germline CDR1 and CDR2: MGHRA and YSYEKL. Methods described previously, with TCR primers listed, were used for bulk TCR libraries. TCRdb recomputed calls from the PCR reads with MiXCR, one row per CDR3 protein. Among about 330,000 distinct CDR3 sequences, roughly 23% were seen once, and the ten largest hold around 0.74%. Note on this clonotype: This may stem from a read error, because a much larger clone lies one nucleotide away.

The sequenced sample consisted of naive CD8+ T cells from blood, with Jurkat cell RNA spiked in. The sample's subset: FACS-sorted CD8+CD4-CCR7+CD45RA+ naive T cells. The TCR originated in a human donor in good health. Some libraries in this study had Jurkat cell RNA spiked in. The chain recombines TRBV4-1 with TRBJ1-1; the D gene is possibly TRBD1 (5 bases). CDR3 residues: CASRQDGREGTEAFF. In DNA form, the CDR3 reads TGCGCCAGCCGCCAAGACGGCAGGGAGGGCACTGAAGCTTTCTTT.